The 18 T cell receptor beta chains given below trace back to one sample, sequenced in a study of cytomegalovirus exposure and HLA in healthy donors. The PCR used 60 Vbeta and 13 Jbeta primers. Measured with immunoSEQ multiplex PCR; TCRdb has only the in-frame clones, and not every one. The sample comprises about 57,000 clones, 65% to 80% of which are singletons, and about 2.8% rests with the top ten. The source material was PBMCs. The receptors derive from a woman aged 25 to 39 in good health and CMV-seronegative.

This chain uses TRBV7-2 with TRBJ1-5; D is undetermined. With 4 bases removed from V and 0 bases from J, the gap between germline ends came to 10 bases. Germline V gene sequence: CDR1 SGHTA, CDR2 FQGNSA. This CDR3 comprises 15 residues. CDR3 in DNA: TGTGCCAGCAGCTCCGTGACTTATAGCAATCAGCCCCAGCATTTT. Its protein product is CASSSVTYSNQPQHF.

The chain couples TRBV9 to TRBJ2-7; D call uncertain. The CDR3 length is 15 residues. The V end lost 1 base, the J end lost 4 bases, and 15 bases lay between the germline ends. Germline V lookup: CDR1 SGDLS, CDR2 YYNGEE. The CDR3 DNA sequence: TGTGCCAGCAGCGTACTTCAACTGAGATATTACGAGCAGTACTTC. Its protein is CASSVLQLRYYEQYF.

This rearrangement joins TRBV11-2 to TRBJ2-1; 8 nucleotides align to TRBD2. With V trimmed by 5 bases and J by 4 bases, 7 bases remained unmatched. This CDR3 is built from 15 residues. CDR1 is SGHAT and CDR2 is FQNNGV in the germline V gene. Here the CDR3 reads CASSQLLAAYNEQFF. Here the CDR3 DNA reads TGTGCCAGCAGCCAATTACTAGCGGCGTACAATGAGCAGTTCTTC.

The chain recombines TRBV6-5 with TRBJ2-3; TRBD2 matches 7 bases. The CDR3 sequence is 14 residues long. The V gene end was trimmed by 4 bases and the J gene end by 2 bases; junction bases not matched to a gene: 3. CDR1 MNHEY and CDR2 SVGAGI come from the germline V gene. The CDR3 region has the DNA TGTGCCAGCAGTTTGGCGGGGGTCACAGATACGCAGTATTTT. Its protein is CASSLAGVTDTQYF.

The CDR3 DNA sequence: TGTGCCAGCAGCCTTCCGGGACAGGGAAGGAATGAGCAGTTCTTC. Its protein product is CASSLPGQGRNEQFF. V is TRBV7-8 and J is TRBJ2-1; 9 positions match TRBD1. Germline V gives CDR1 SGHVS, CDR2 FQNEAQ. After removal of 5 bases from V and 7 bases from J, the junction contained 9 bases not matched to a gene. The CDR3 consists of 15 residues.

The V gene is TRBV5-1, the J gene TRBJ2-2; the D is unclear. V was shortened by 0 bases and J by 4 bases, with 10 bases between the two germline ends. This CDR3 is built from 15 residues. Germline CDR1 SGHRS, CDR2 YFSETQ. CDR3 DNA sequence: TGCGCCAGCAGCTTGGAAACTTTCGGCACCGGGGAGCTGTTTTTT. It encodes CASSLETFGTGELFF.

A word on this clone: The junction departs from the called germline gene at one end, perhaps through a read error. The chain links TRBV7-9 to TRBJ1-2; TRBD1 aligns across 9 bases. Germline V gives CDR1 SEHNR, CDR2 FQNEAQ (reference sequence). CDR3 length equals 16 residues. This CDR3 is CSSSLLATGGSYGYTF. CDR3 DNA sequence: TGTTCCAGCAGCTTACTGGCCACAGGGGGCTCCTATGGCTACACCTTC.

This clone occurred once. The rearrangement joins TRBV19 to TRBJ2-1, with 8 bases lining up with TRBD1. The CDR3 extends over 15 amino acids. V dropped 5 bases and J dropped 1; count of bases not matched to a gene: 4. Germline CDR1 and CDR2: LNHDA and SQIVND (reference sequence). CDR3 region: CASSLTGGSYNEQFF. The CDR3 DNA is TGTGCCAGTAGTTTAACAGGGGGGTCCTACAATGAGCAGTTCTTC.

The chain is built from TRBV30 and TRBJ2-3, with a weak D call TRBD2 (6 bases). Trimming shortened V by 0 bases and J by 1 base, and 8 bases separated the two germline ends. CDR3 length equals 14 residues. Germline assignment: CDR1 GTSNPN and CDR2 SVGIG (reference sequence). Here the CDR3 DNA reads TGTGCCTGGAGTGTATCGGGGGGCACAGATACGCAGTATTTT. This gives the protein CAWSVSGGTDTQYF.

As concerns this clone: A junction boundary mismatches the germline segment, possibly from a read error. Other DNA sequences from this sample encode an identical CDR3 as well. The rearrangement uses TRBV19 and TRBJ1-2; D not certain. CDR3 length: 15 amino acids. Germline lookup yields CDR1 LNHDA and CDR2 SQIVND (reference sequence). The CDR3 bases are TGTGCCAGTAGTATAGTCCCGGGATCGGGCTATGGCTACACTTTC. As protein: CASSIVPGSGYGYTF.

The J gene is TRBJ1-1, the V gene TRBV6-5, with a weak D call TRBD1 (6 bases). V was cut by 6 bases and J by 11 bases, with 13 bases left in between. CDR3 length: 11 residues. Germline V gives CDR1 MNHEY, CDR2 SVGAGI. This chain's CDR3 is CASSSTGKAFF. The CDR3 DNA reads TGTGCCAGCAGCTCCACAGGGAAGGCTTTCTTT.

The chain carries TRBV15 and TRBJ2-1; tentatively, D is TRBD2 (6 bases). The CDR3 is 15 amino acids. The germline V and J ends were trimmed by 1 base and 3 bases, with 10 bases remaining between them. Germline CDR1 LNHNV, CDR2 YYDKDF (reference sequence). For the CDR3, the DNA is TGTGCCACCAGCAGAGCGGGACTTAACTACAATGAGCAGTTCTTC. Translating gives CATSRAGLNYNEQFF.

The J gene is TRBJ2-1, the V gene TRBV9, with TRBD2 matching 10 bases. V was pared by 0 bases and J by 7 bases, with 7 bases of the junction left unmatched. This CDR3 comprises 16 residues. Germline CDR1 is SGDLS and CDR2 is YYNGEE. This CDR3 reads CASSVGAGGPGNEQFF. Written as DNA, the CDR3 is TGTGCCAGCAGCGTAGGAGCGGGAGGGCCAGGAAATGAGCAGTTCTTC.

This clone has just one count. The V call is TRBV9, the J call TRBJ2-5, with a weak D call TRBD2 (5 bases). CDR1 is SGDLS, CDR2 YYNGEE, per germline. The ends were cut back, 0 bases at V and 4 bases at J, with 7 bases in the middle. The CDR3 length is 13 residues. Written as DNA, the CDR3 is TGTGCCAGCAGCGTAGCGGGATCAGAGACCCAGTACTTC. Amino acid sequence: CASSVAGSETQYF.

This chain connects TRBV11-2 to TRBJ2-1; D perhaps matches TRBD1 (8 bases). CDR1 is SGHAT, CDR2 FQNNGV, per germline. The CDR3 totals 17 residues. V lost 1 base and J 10 bases, leaving 23 bases between the germline ends. The CDR3 protein is CASSLVRTGGATMEQFF. The CDR3 DNA reads TGTGCCAGCAGCTTAGTCCGAACAGGGGGGGCTACAATGGAGCAGTTCTTC.

In its sample, this clone was seen a few times. The genes are TRBV7-9 and TRBJ2-5; D is perhaps TRBD2 (5 bases). The CDR3 is 13 residues long. Germline loops: CDR1 SEHNR, CDR2 FQNEAQ (reference sequence). Trimming shortened V by 4 bases and J by 5 bases, and 11 bases separated the two germline ends. CDR3 in DNA: TGTGCCAGCAGCTCGATAGCGACGGAGACCCAGTACTTC. This translates into CASSSIATETQYF.

The V gene is TRBV7-9, the J gene TRBJ2-3; tentative D call: TRBD2 (5 bases). This CDR3 region has 15 residues. The V and J ends lost 4 bases and 4 bases respectively, with 15 bases between them. CDR1 and CDR2 from the germline V gene are SEHNR and FQNEAQ (reference sequence). Written as DNA, the CDR3 is TGTGCCAGCAGCTCTGGTGGCAATAGCGCAGATACGCAGTATTTT. Translated: CASSSGGNSADTQYF.

This chain joins TRBV14 and TRBJ1-4; D not resolved. Per germline, CDR1 SGHDN and CDR2 FVKESK. This CDR3 comprises 13 residues. Trimming stripped 2 bases from V and 4 bases from J, with 5 bases between. For the CDR3, the DNA is TGTGCCAGCAGCCAACGCGATAATGAAAAACTGTTTTTT. This translates into CASSQRDNEKLFF.